These 20 T cell receptor beta chains share one sample of origin, sequenced in a study of blood T cell repertoires in COVID-19. Generated by immunoSEQ multiplex PCR, the TCRdb table keeps only in-frame clones and is missing some. Altogether roughly 250,000 clones are present, about 86% being singletons, with the ten largest covering more than 6.5%. Specimen: peripheral blood. The receptors stem from a man in his forties or fifties with active or convalescent COVID-19.

This chain connects TRBV7-2 to TRBJ1-5; D is ambiguous. The CDR3 is 13 amino acids. The V end lost 6 bases, the J end lost 7 bases, and 13 bases lay between the germline ends. Germline V gene lookup returns CDR1 SGHTA and CDR2 FQGNSA. CDR3 in DNA: TGTGCCAGCAGTTTTACCACGGGGCAGCCCCAGCATTTT. Encoded protein: CASSFTTGQPQHF.

The J gene is TRBJ2-1, the V gene TRBV7-9; tentative D call: TRBD1 (5 bases). V shed 2 bases and J shed 8 bases, with 13 bases lying between them. This CDR3 is built from 14 residues. CDR1 and CDR2 (germline): SEHNR, FQNEAQ (reference sequence). CDR3 region: CASSLSAGWDEQFF. In nucleotides, the CDR3 is TGTGCCAGCAGCTTAAGCGCAGGGTGGGATGAGCAGTTCTTC.

The chain is built from TRBV7-2 and TRBJ2-1, with D unresolved. The V and J ends lost 5 bases and 9 bases respectively, with 11 bases between them. This CDR3 is 12 amino acids long. Germline values: CDR1 SGHTA, CDR2 FQGNSA. The CDR3 DNA sequence: TGTGCCAGCAGCCACCCCCCCGGTGAGCAGTTCTTC. Translated, it gives CASSHPPGEQFF.

This clone came up a few times. The CDR3 loop is CASSENMGNQPQHF. CDR3 DNA sequence: TGTGCCAGCAGTGAAAACATGGGCAATCAGCCCCAGCATTTT. The gene calls are TRBV2 and TRBJ1-5, with unresolved D. The CDR3 totals 14 residues. Trimming shortened V by 2 bases and J by 2 bases, and 7 bases separated the two germline ends. Germline CDR1 is SNHLY and CDR2 is FYNNEI.

The J gene is TRBJ1-5, the V gene TRBV24-1, with 10 bases lining up with TRBD1. This CDR3 is built from 13 residues. CDR1 is KGHDR and CDR2 is SFDVKD in the germline V gene. J was trimmed by 5 bases and V by 9 bases; bases with no gene match: 3. The CDR3 DNA is TGTGCCACCGGAGGGACAGGGGATCAGCCCCAGCATTTT. This translates into CATGGTGDQPQHF.

The V gene is TRBV18, the J gene TRBJ1-5; 7 positions agree with TRBD1. Germline CDR1 is KGHSH and CDR2 is LQKENI. This CDR3 has 14 residues. Trimming removed 4 bases from V and 7 bases from J; junction bases left unmatched: 7. CDR3 sequence: CASSLADRNQPQHF. The CDR3 coding sequence is TGTGCCAGCTCACTAGCGGACAGGAACCAGCCCCAGCATTTT. The variable domain in full, with the rest retrieved from reference TRBV18 and TRBJ1-5, is NAGVMQNPRHLVRRRGQEARLRCSPMKGHSHVYWYRQLPEEGLKFMVYLQKENIIDESGMPKERFSAEFPKEGPSILRIQQVVRGDSAAYFCASSLADRNQPQHFGDGTRLSIL.

The chain carries TRBV5-8 and TRBJ2-5; 7 bases agree with TRBD1. V shed 2 bases and J 2 bases; nucleotides not matched to a gene: 6. The germline gives CDR1 SGHTS, CDR2 YDEGEE. The CDR3 totals 15 residues. The CDR3 loop reads CASSLGTVFQETQYF. The CDR3 DNA reads as TGTGCCAGCAGCTTAGGGACAGTTTTTCAAGAGACCCAGTACTTC.

The V and J genes are TRBV19 and TRBJ2-2, with 10 bases lining up with TRBD2. The trim removed 3 bases at V and 7 bases at J, leaving 5 bases unmatched. The CDR3 spans 15 residues. Germline-derived CDR1 and CDR2 are LNHDA and SQIVND (reference sequence). The CDR3 spells CASSISSGRIGELFF. CDR3 in DNA: TGTGCCAGTAGTATTTCTAGCGGGAGAATCGGGGAGCTGTTTTTT.

The chain is built from TRBV30 and TRBJ1-1; the D is unclear. Germline V gives CDR1 GTSNPN, CDR2 SVGIG (reference sequence). V was clipped by 5 bases and J by 1 base, with 8 bases between them. The CDR3 extends over 12 amino acids. The DNA for the CDR3 is TGTGCCTGGGGGCGGCGGAACACTGAAGCTTTCTTT. Protein sequence: CAWGRRNTEAFF.

The chain employs TRBV12-3 or TRBV12-4 and TRBJ2-3, with a tentative D call TRBD2 (6 bases). This CDR3 has 12 residues. V shed 5 bases and J shed 4 bases, with 7 bases lying between them. In DNA, the CDR3 is TGTGCCAGCAGTAGGAGGGCAGATACGCAGTATTTT. As protein: CASSRRADTQYF.

The chain has TRBV5-1 and TRBJ2-1; 13 bases line up with TRBD2. Germline CDR1 reads SGHRS; CDR2 reads YFSETQ. V shed 1 base and J 9 bases; nucleotides not matched to a gene: 4. This CDR3 is built from 15 residues. This CDR3 is CASSLILAGGSEQFF. In DNA, the CDR3 is TGCGCCAGCAGCTTGATACTAGCGGGGGGGAGTGAGCAGTTCTTC.

This clone has only one observation. The V and J genes are TRBV7-8 and TRBJ2-1, with TRBD2 matching over 13 bases. Germline CDR1 reads SGHVS; CDR2 reads FQNEAQ. V lost 2 bases, J lost 10 bases, and 5 bases stayed unmatched. This CDR3 contains 15 residues. DNA of the CDR3: TGTGCCAGCAGCTTATCGGGACTAGCGGGATCGGAGCAGTTCTTC. Protein: CASSLSGLAGSEQFF.

The chain employs TRBV12-2 and TRBJ1-4; the DNA was not compared with TRBD1, the D call given in the table. TRBV12-2 is marked as a pseudogene. CDR3 length: 17 residues. DNA of the CDR3: TGTGCAAGTCGCCAATGGCTCAACCCAGGGGTGGATGAAAAACTGTTTTTT. This codes for CASRQWLNPGVDEKLFF.

The chain couples TRBV2 to TRBJ2-2, with 10 bases fitting TRBD2. CDR3 length: 15 residues. CDR1 is SNHLY and CDR2 is FYNNEI in the germline V gene. The V gene end was trimmed by 4 bases and the J gene end by 7 bases; junction bases not matched to a gene: 6. CDR3 sequence (DNA): TGTGCCAGCAGTGCAACCGGGACTAGCGACGGGGAGCTGTTTTTT. Amino acid sequence: CASSATGTSDGELFF.

The rearrangement joins TRBV19 to TRBJ1-1; D gene ambiguous. Deletions cut 5 bases from V and 3 bases from J, with 13 bases between. The germline V gene encodes CDR1 LNHDA and CDR2 SQIVND (reference sequence). CDR3 length equals 14 residues. CDR3 nucleotides: TGTGCCAGTAGTGTCGGGGAGGGTCACACTGAAGCTTTCTTT. This gives the protein CASSVGEGHTEAFF.

The sample holds a few counts of this clone. The J gene is TRBJ2-1, the V gene TRBV12-3 or TRBV12-4; possibly TRBD2 for D (6 bases). The CDR3 has 13 amino acids. V lost 4 bases and J lost 5, with 9 bases in between. The CDR3 here is CASSWRLDNEQFF. As DNA, the CDR3 is TGTGCCAGCAGTTGGAGACTAGACAATGAGCAGTTCTTC.

This sequence joins TRBV6-2 or TRBV6-3 and TRBJ2-3; 8 bases are a match to TRBD1. The germline V gene has CDR1 MNHEY and CDR2 SVGEGT. This CDR3 is built from 17 residues. Trimming took 0 bases from V and 0 from J; bases not matched to a gene: 5. This chain's CDR3 is CASSYSAGGGSTDTQYF. The CDR3 DNA reads TGTGCCAGCAGTTACTCGGCAGGGGGCGGGAGCACAGATACGCAGTATTTT.

V and J are TRBV6-2 or TRBV6-3 and TRBJ1-1; no reliable D call. Germline-derived CDR1 and CDR2 are MNHEY and SVGEGT. V lost 2 bases and J lost 6, with 4 bases in between. This CDR3 region has 11 residues. The CDR3 here is CASSYPSEAFF. The CDR3 DNA reads TGTGCCAGCAGTTACCCATCTGAAGCTTTCTTT.

The chain links TRBV4-1 to TRBJ1-5; D not certain. The ends were cut back, 5 bases at V and 4 bases at J, with 12 bases in the middle. The CDR3 is 14 amino acids. Germline V gives CDR1 MGHRA, CDR2 YSYEKL. The CDR3: CASSLETENQPQHF. Here the CDR3 DNA reads TGCGCCAGCAGCTTGGAAACAGAAAATCAGCCCCAGCATTTT.

This chain connects TRBV30 to TRBJ1-6; 8 nucleotides match TRBD1. The CDR3 covers 13 residues. Per the germline V gene, CDR1 is GTSNPN and CDR2 is SVGIG (reference sequence). The ends lost 5 bases at V and 6 bases at J; junction bases unmatched: 3. CDR3 amino acids: CAWGGQANSPLHF. As DNA, the CDR3 is TGTGCCTGGGGGGGACAGGCTAATTCACCCCTCCACTTT. The full variable domain, its missing parts supplied by reference TRBV30 and TRBJ1-6, is SQTIHQWPATLVQPVGSPLSLECTVEGTSNPNLYWYRQAAGRGLQLLFYSVGIGQISSEVPQNLSASRPQDRQFILSSKKLLLSDSGFYLCAWGGQANSPLHFGNGTRLTVT.